The 30 T cell receptor beta chains reported below all come from one sample, sequenced in a study of T-cell memory formation after mild COVID-19. TCRdb used MiXCR to reprocess the 5' RACE reads, holding one entry per CDR3 protein. The data hold around 340,000 distinct CDR3 sequences, with 13% to 15% observed a single time. The sample was PBMCs or a T cell subset sorted from them (not recorded which). The receptors here all came from a man aged 18-30 years who had mild COVID-19 (a few samples of this study predate the infection). Cell type and time point are not known.

In its sample, this clonotype was seen a few times. The chain employs TRBV18 and TRBJ2-1; 7 nucleotides match TRBD2. This CDR3 region has 15 residues. J gave up 6 bases and V 4 bases, and 9 bases lay outside the gene matches. Germline V CDR1 and CDR2: KGHSH, LQKENI. Here the CDR3 reads CASSRRLANGNEQFF. The CDR3 coding sequence is TGTGCCAGCTCACGAAGACTAGCTAACGGCAATGAGCAGTTCTTC. Supplemented by reference TRBV18 and TRBJ2-1, the full variable domain reads NAGVMQNPRHLVRRRGQEARLRCSPMKGHSHVYWYRQLPEEGLKFMVYLQKENIIDESGMPKERFSAEFPKEGPSILRIQQVVRGDSAAYFCASSRRLANGNEQFFGPGTRLTVL.

This clonotype showed up just a few times. The chain recombines TRBV4-1 with TRBJ1-2; TRBD1 aligns across 8 bases. The V gene's germline CDR1 is MGHRA and CDR2 YSYEKL. V lost 1 base to trimming and J lost 8 bases; unmatched junction nucleotides: 9. CDR3 size: 15 residues. CDR3 nucleotide sequence: TGCGCCAGCAGCCAAGTACTGACAGGGGTCCTCGGCTACACCTTC. As protein: CASSQVLTGVLGYTF.

There are many counts of this clonotype. The rearrangement links TRBV6-5 to TRBJ1-1; D is unresolved. The V and J ends lost 0 bases and 5 bases respectively, with 7 bases between them. Germline loops: CDR1 MNHEY, CDR2 SVGAGI. CDR3 length equals 13 residues. The CDR3 region is CASSYSEWTEAFF. The CDR3 DNA sequence: TGTGCCAGCAGTTACTCGGAGTGGACTGAAGCTTTCTTT.

The chain links TRBV4-1 to TRBJ1-4; D is unclear. Trimming removed 0 bases from V and 7 bases from J, with 12 bases in between. The germline gives CDR1 MGHRA, CDR2 YSYEKL. The CDR3 is 15 amino acids. The CDR3 sequence: CASSQEYRGGEKLFF. In DNA, the CDR3 is TGCGCCAGCAGCCAAGAATACCGGGGAGGTGAAAAACTGTTTTTT.

This clonotype was seen repeatedly, ten times or more. This sequence joins TRBV7-2 and TRBJ2-2, with D unclear. V lost 3 bases and J lost 4, with 9 bases in between. The CDR3 loop spans 14 amino acids. CDR1 and CDR2 from the germline V gene are SGHTA and FQGNSA. The chain's CDR3 is CASSFSRGTGELFF. The DNA for the CDR3 is TGTGCCAGCAGCTTTAGTCGCGGCACCGGGGAGCTGTTTTTT.

V and J are TRBV4-3 and TRBJ2-7, with a tentative D call TRBD1 (5 bases). With 0 bases removed from V and 2 bases from J, the gap between germline ends came to 11 bases. Germline-derived CDR1 and CDR2 are LGHNA and YSLEER. The CDR3 has 15 amino acids. CDR3 nucleotides: TGCGCCAGCAGCCAAGAAAGGTTAGGGGCCTACGAGCAGTACTTC. It is translated as CASSQERLGAYEQYF.

The V call is TRBV5-1, the J call TRBJ2-1; 10 bases are shared with TRBD1. Germline trimming cut 2 bases from V and 4 bases from J; bases unmatched to any gene: 12. The CDR3 runs to 18 residues. Germline CDR1 SGHRS, CDR2 YFSETQ. This CDR3 is CASSFTGGGQGRYNEQFF. The DNA for the CDR3 is TGCGCCAGCAGCTTTACGGGTGGGGGACAGGGGAGATACAATGAGCAGTTCTTC.

This clonotype showed up just a few times. The rearrangement joins TRBV24-1 to TRBJ2-5; 13 bases map to TRBD2. CDR1 and CDR2 from the germline V gene are KGHDR and SFDVKD. Germline trimming cut 5 bases from V and 2 bases from J; bases unmatched to any gene: 7. The CDR3 is made up of 17 amino acids. In DNA, the CDR3 is TGTGCCACCAGTGGCCGGGGACTAGCGGGGATACAAGAGACCCAGTACTTC. This sequence encodes CATSGRGLAGIQETQYF.

The V and J genes are TRBV12-3 or TRBV12-4 and TRBJ2-2, with 8 nucleotides matching TRBD2. The CDR3 is 15 amino acids. The J segment lost 4 bases and the V segment lost 6 bases, leaving 7 bases of the junction unmatched. The CDR3 sequence is CASSSLAGFTGELFF. CDR3 in DNA: TGTGCCAGCAGCTCTTTAGCGGGGTTCACCGGGGAGCTGTTTTTT.

The chain uses TRBV4-2 and TRBJ2-1; D ambiguous. V lost 3 bases, J lost 0 bases, and 12 bases lay in between. This CDR3 contains 16 residues. Germline loops: CDR1 LGHNA, CDR2 YNFKEQ. In nucleotides, the CDR3 is TGTGCCAGCAGCCAGGAGCGTTACCCCTCCTACAATGAGCAGTTCTTC. Encoded protein: CASSQERYPSYNEQFF.

The sample holds a few counts of this clonotype. This chain uses TRBV7-9 with TRBJ2-3, with TRBD2 as a possible D gene (6 bases). This CDR3 spans 17 amino acids. V shed 5 bases and J shed 3 bases, with 21 bases lying between them. Looked up from germline, CDR1 is SEHNR and CDR2 is FQNEAQ (reference sequence). The CDR3: CASSPGLAHKITDTQYF. The CDR3 DNA reads as TGTGCCAGCAGCCCCGGGCTAGCGCACAAGATAACAGATACGCAGTATTTT.

The gene calls are TRBV5-1 and TRBJ1-2, with D possibly TRBD1 on 5 matching bases. This CDR3 has 15 amino acids. V dropped 3 bases and J dropped 5 bases, with 17 bases sitting between them. Germline V lookup: CDR1 SGHRS, CDR2 YFSETQ. Here the CDR3 DNA reads TGCGCCAGCAGCTCCATGCGGGGCGTAGAATATGGCTACACCTTC. As protein: CASSSMRGVEYGYTF.

The V call is TRBV11-2, the J call TRBJ1-5; TRBD1 is a possible D gene (6 bases). The germline gives CDR1 SGHAT, CDR2 FQNNGV. Trimming removed 0 bases at V and 6 bases at J, with 9 bases between. This CDR3 contains 14 residues. The DNA of the CDR3 is TGTGCCAGCAGCTTAGAGAGGGGGAGTCAGCCCCAGCATTTT. Translation: CASSLERGSQPQHF.

J is TRBJ2-7 and V is TRBV29-1; perhaps D is TRBD1 or TRBD2 (6 bases each). Trimming removed 6 bases at V and 7 bases at J, with 16 bases between. The CDR3 spans 12 residues. Germline CDR1 SQVTM, CDR2 ANQGSEA. This CDR3 is CSVGGRVEEQYF. In DNA, the CDR3 is TGCAGCGTGGGGGGCCGGGTGGAGGAGCAGTACTTC.

This clonotype has only a few counts. The V and J genes are TRBV7-6 and TRBJ2-7; TRBD1 might be the D (6 bases). The V gene lost 5 bases and the J gene lost 3 bases, with 14 bases spanning the gap. This CDR3 has 14 residues. Germline V gene lookup returns CDR1 SGHVS and CDR2 FNYEAQ. CDR3 loop: CASSPPGQLYEQYV. In DNA, the CDR3 is TGTGCCAGCAGCCCTCCGGGACAACTCTACGAGCAGTACGTC.

The sample holds a few counts of this clonotype. The chain links TRBV20-1 to TRBJ1-3, with TRBD1 matching over 7 bases. There are 16 residues in the CDR3. Trimming at V came to 1 base and at J to 3 bases, leaving 9 bases not matched to a gene. Looked up from germline, CDR1 is DFQATT and CDR2 is SNEGSKA (reference sequence). The CDR3 loop is CSARGDRANLGNTIYF. For the CDR3, the DNA is TGCAGTGCTAGAGGTGACAGGGCGAATCTTGGAAACACCATATATTTT.

The V call is TRBV5-4, the J call TRBJ1-5; D gene uncertain. CDR3 length equals 15 residues. Trimming removed 0 bases from V and 1 base from J, with 8 bases in between. Germline CDR1 SGHNT, CDR2 YYREEE (reference sequence). The CDR3 bases are TGTGCCAGCAGCTTGGGCCTGGGGAGCAATCAGCCCCAGCATTTT. It translates to CASSLGLGSNQPQHF.

This clonotype has only a few counts. The chain is built from TRBV11-1 and TRBJ2-5; a weak D match, TRBD2 (5 bases). This CDR3 is 12 amino acids long. From germline, CDR1 is SGHAT and CDR2 FQDESV (reference sequence). The V and J ends lost 7 bases and 5 bases respectively, with 11 bases between them. This CDR3 is CASTGMEETQYF. The CDR3 DNA follows: TGTGCCAGCACGGGGATGGAGGAGACCCAGTACTTC.

The chain combines TRBV7-8 with TRBJ2-7, with D possibly TRBD1 on 5 matching bases. This CDR3 is 14 amino acids long. Germline CDR1 and CDR2: SGHVS and FQNEAQ. V lost 1 base and J 3 bases, leaving 10 bases between the germline ends. As DNA, the CDR3 is TGTGCCAGCAGCTTAGAACCAGGGCACTACGAGCAGTACGTC. Protein product: CASSLEPGHYEQYV.

V and J are TRBV7-2 and TRBJ2-5; D is perhaps TRBD2 (6 bases). Germline assignment: CDR1 SGHTA and CDR2 FQGNSA. V gave up 5 bases and J gave up 0 bases, with 13 bases separating them. This CDR3 is 15 amino acids long. CDR3 nucleotide sequence: TGTGCCAGCAGCCCGTTAGGAGGGTACCAAGAGACCCAGTACTTC. Amino acids: CASSPLGGYQETQYF.

This clonotype was detected ten times or more. The chain couples TRBV7-3 to TRBJ2-2; D unresolved. The CDR3 runs to 13 residues. Germline CDR1 and CDR2: SGHTA and FQGTGA. With 0 bases removed from V and 9 bases from J, the gap between germline ends came to 8 bases. CDR3 coding DNA: TGTGCCAGCAGCTTAACGTCGACCCGGGAGCTGTTTTTT. It encodes CASSLTSTRELFF.

The chain has TRBV29-1 and TRBJ2-1; tentatively, D is TRBD1 (6 bases). The germline V and J ends were trimmed by 6 bases and 10 bases, with 10 bases remaining between them. CDR3 size: 10 residues. CDR1 is SQVTM and CDR2 is ANQGSEA in the germline V gene. CDR3: CSVVTGEQFF. The CDR3 region has the DNA TGCAGCGTCGTAACAGGGGAGCAGTTCTTC.

This clonotype came up a few times. The chain has TRBV20-1 and TRBJ2-2; D unresolved. Trimming stripped 5 bases from V and 8 bases from J, with 18 bases between. The germline gives CDR1 DFQATT, CDR2 SNEGSKA (reference sequence). This CDR3 is 14 amino acids long. CDR3 bases: TGCAGTGCTTTTAGGAGCACCCTGGGGGGGGAGCTGTTTTTT. It encodes CSAFRSTLGGELFF.

The chain couples TRBV5-1 to TRBJ2-3; D not resolved. Germline V gene sequence: CDR1 SGHRS, CDR2 YFSETQ. V lost 2 bases, J lost 1 base, and 11 bases lay in between. The CDR3 spans 15 residues. CDR3 sequence: CASSFQDPRTDTQYF. CDR3 bases: TGCGCCAGCAGCTTTCAGGACCCCCGCACAGATACGCAGTATTTT.

The rearrangement uses TRBV7-3 and TRBJ1-1, with D possibly matching TRBD1 (5 bases). The CDR3 spans 15 residues. Germline V CDR1 and CDR2: SGHTA, FQGTGA. V was shortened by 6 bases and J by 0 bases, with 14 bases between the two germline ends. The CDR3 coding sequence is TGTGCCAGCAGTAGGCTAAGGGGCCTGAACACTGAAGCTTTCTTT. Encoded protein: CASSRLRGLNTEAFF. Full variable domain (rest looked up from reference TRBV7-3 and TRBJ1-1): GAGVSQTPSNKVTEKGKYVELRCDPISGHTALYWYRQSLGQGPEFLIYFQGTGAADDSGLPNDRFFAVRPEGSVSTLKIQRTERGDSAVYLCASSRLRGLNTEAFFGQGTRLTVV.

The chain combines TRBV6-5 with TRBJ1-2; D is unclear. CDR1 and CDR2 (germline): MNHEY, SVGAGI. The germline V and J ends were trimmed by 6 bases and 8 bases, with 16 bases remaining between them. The CDR3 contains 13 residues. CDR3 nucleotide sequence: TGTGCCAGCAGCACCCTAGGACTCCGGGGCTACACCTTC. Translated: CASSTLGLRGYTF.

This clonotype showed up just a few times. In DNA, the CDR3 is TGTGCCAGCAGTTCCCCCGCGGGGGTGGGGGAGACCCAGTACTTC. It codes for CASSSPAGVGETQYF. This chain uses TRBV28 with TRBJ2-5, with TRBD2 matching 7 bases. V lost 4 bases to trimming and J lost 5 bases; unmatched junction nucleotides: 10. The CDR3 consists of 15 residues. The V gene's germline CDR1 is MDHEN and CDR2 SYDVKM.

The rearrangement joins TRBV7-2 to TRBJ2-3; 8 nucleotides match TRBD2. This CDR3 has 14 amino acids. The ends lost 2 bases at V and 7 bases at J; junction bases unmatched: 5. Germline CDR1 SGHTA, CDR2 FQGNSA. This chain's CDR3 is CASSLRAGDNTQYF. The DNA for the CDR3 is TGTGCCAGCAGCTTAAGAGCGGGGGACAATACGCAGTATTTT.

This clonotype has more than one count but fewer than ten. The rearrangement joins TRBV4-3 to TRBJ1-4; tentatively, D is TRBD1 (6 bases). The CDR3 extends over 15 amino acids. Germline CDR1 LGHNA, CDR2 YSLEER. Trimming took 2 bases from V and 8 from J, leaving 15 bases between them. CDR3 in amino acids: CASSQPGVLNEKLFF. CDR3 in DNA: TGCGCCAGCAGCCAACCAGGGGTGTTAAACGAAAAACTGTTTTTT.

This clonotype has a handful of counts. The V and J genes are TRBV11-2 and TRBJ1-3; no clear D. V was clipped by 7 bases and J by 3 bases, with 10 bases between them. CDR3 length: 13 amino acids. CDR1 and CDR2 (germline): SGHAT, FQNNGV. The CDR3 is CASKVRLGNTIYF. Here the CDR3 DNA reads TGTGCCAGCAAAGTGCGGCTTGGAAACACCATATATTTT.